This TCR beta chain was retrieved from a study of shared T cell receptors in the human thymus. Libraries were prepared by immunoSEQ multiplex PCR; TCRdb keeps only in-frame clonotypes and omits some of them. The sample carries 600,000 or so clones, approximately 87% recorded once. These sequences were also reported in another study, on human thymus T cells. That study reports: Thymic samples were excised during corrective heart operations. Thymic and blood repertoires appeared to show biased V and J gene usage. Thymic repertoires overlap heavily among unrelated individuals, related research has reported.

This TCR was recovered from a boy less than two years old with a congenital heart defect. The sample taken for sequencing was thymocytes.

The DNA of the CDR3 is TGTGCCAGCAGCCAGGTAGCGACAGGTGAAGCTTTCTTT. Encoded protein: CASSQVATGEAFF. V is TRBV14 and J is TRBJ1-1; TRBD1 might be the D (6 bases). Trimming cost V 3 bases and J 7 bases, with 12 bases left between them. The CDR3 extends over 13 amino acids. Germline V gene lookup returns CDR1 SGHDN and CDR2 FVKESK.